This T cell receptor (beta chain) originates from a study of cytomegalovirus exposure and HLA in healthy donors. The ends lost 1 base at V and 4 bases at J; junction bases unmatched: 7. The CDR3 loop spans 16 amino acids. Germline V gene sequence: CDR1 LNHDA, CDR2 SQIVND (reference sequence). The protocol was immunoSEQ multiplex PCR, while the TCRdb copy is restricted to in-frame clones and leaves out a portion. The repertoire consists of some 64,000 clones, with less than 96% occurring once and the leading ten covering more than 0.9%. Note on this clone: Antigen: not known.

Points from the study as a whole: A later analysis found first-cohort TCR clusters tended to co-occur in the 120 validation repertoires.

The rearrangement joins TRBV19 to TRBJ2-1; 7 nucleotides line up with TRBD2. Sequencing was done on a sample of PBMCs. The TCR sequence derives from a woman younger than 30 in good health and CMV-seronegative. CDR3 sequence (DNA): TGTGCCAGTAGTATAGTGTGGGAGGGCCGGTACAATGAGCAGTTCTTC. Translated, it gives CASSIVWEGRYNEQFF.